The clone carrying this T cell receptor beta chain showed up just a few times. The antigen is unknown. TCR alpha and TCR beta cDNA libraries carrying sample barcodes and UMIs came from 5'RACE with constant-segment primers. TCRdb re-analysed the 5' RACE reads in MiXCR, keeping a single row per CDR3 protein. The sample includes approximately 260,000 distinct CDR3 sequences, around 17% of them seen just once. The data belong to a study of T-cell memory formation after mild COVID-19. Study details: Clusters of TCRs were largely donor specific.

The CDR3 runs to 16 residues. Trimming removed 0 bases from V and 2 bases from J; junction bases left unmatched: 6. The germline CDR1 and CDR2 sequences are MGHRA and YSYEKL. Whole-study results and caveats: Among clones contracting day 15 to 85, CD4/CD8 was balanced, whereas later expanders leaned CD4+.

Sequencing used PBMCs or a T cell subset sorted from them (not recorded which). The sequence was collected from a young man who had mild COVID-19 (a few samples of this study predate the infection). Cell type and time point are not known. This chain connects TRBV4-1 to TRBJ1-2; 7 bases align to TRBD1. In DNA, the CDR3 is TGCGCCAGCAGCCAAGAGACAGGGCAACTCAACTATGGCTACACCTTC. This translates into CASSQETGQLNYGYTF.